Shown below are 32 T cell receptor beta chains from a single sample sequenced in a study of early T cells in non-severe SARS-CoV-2 infection. MiXCR, applied by TCRdb to the 5' RACE reads, yields one record per CDR3 protein. The table lists approximately 69,000 distinct CDR3 sequences, over 9.5% of them singletons. The sample was whole blood, taken at baseline. The receptors stem from an adult who was a healthcare worker with PCR-confirmed SARS-CoV-2 infection or an uninfected control (not recorded which).

As concerns this clonotype: At one boundary the junction diverges from the germline segment, which might be a read error. The chain couples TRBV29-1 to TRBJ1-5, with 8 nucleotides matching TRBD1. Germline V lookup: CDR1 SQVTM, CDR2 ANQGSEA. The CDR3 consists of 13 residues. In DNA form, the CDR3 reads TGCAGCCTTGAGACAGGGGAATATCAGCCCCAGCATTTT. It yields the protein CSLETGEYQPQHF.

This clonotype has just a few counts. This chain uses TRBV11-2 with TRBJ2-3; a weak D match, TRBD1 (5 bases). The CDR3 consists of 12 residues. The V end lost 5 bases, the J end lost 3 bases, and 6 bases lay between the germline ends. Germline values: CDR1 SGHAT, CDR2 FQNNGV. In DNA, the CDR3 is TGTGCCAGCAGCGGACAAACAGATACGCAGTATTTT. Translating gives CASSGQTDTQYF.

A few counts support this clonotype. This chain links TRBV12-3 or TRBV12-4 with TRBJ1-2; D is undetermined. The V end lost 6 bases, the J end lost 8 bases, and 7 bases lay between the germline ends. The CDR3 consists of 10 residues. CDR3 sequence reads: CASSLKGYTF. The DNA for the CDR3 is TGTGCCAGCAGCCTCAAAGGCTACACCTTC.

This clonotype was found a few times. The chain's CDR3 is CASSLQGEKQYF. The CDR3 DNA reads TGTGCCAGCAGCTTACAGGGGGAGAAGCAGTATTTT. The chain couples TRBV11-2 to TRBJ2-3, with 7 bases matching TRBD1. CDR3 length: 12 residues. The V and J ends lost 2 bases and 11 bases, in that order; junction bases with no gene match: 4. Germline V gives CDR1 SGHAT, CDR2 FQNNGV.

This clonotype was seen at least ten times. CDR3 sequence: CASRLALCPEAFF. CDR3 DNA sequence: TGTGCAAGTCGCTTAGCTCTATGCCCTGAAGCTTTCTTT. The chain couples TRBV12-2 to TRBJ1-1. TRBV12-2 is designated a pseudogene. The CDR3 covers 13 residues.

This clonotype was seen more than once but under ten times. The genes are TRBV20-1 and TRBJ2-1; D is possibly TRBD2 (6 bases). This CDR3 has 15 residues. V gave up 4 bases and J gave up 0 bases, with 13 bases separating them. In germline, CDR1 is DFQATT, CDR2 SNEGSKA (reference sequence). The CDR3 DNA follows: TGCAGTGCTAACTACCGGGAGCGCTCCTACAATGAGCAGTTCTTC. Translated: CSANYRERSYNEQFF.

This clonotype has just a few counts. The chain is built from TRBV6-1 and TRBJ1-5; D is perhaps TRBD1 (5 bases). Between the trimmed V and J ends, which lost 7 bases and 6 bases, there was a span of 13 bases. The CDR3 has 13 residues. Germline-derived CDR1 and CDR2 are MNHNS and SASEGT. The DNA for the CDR3 is TGTGCCAGCACTATCCGGGGCCGTCAGCCCCAGCATTTT. Its translation is CASTIRGRQPQHF.

The V and J genes are TRBV20-1 and TRBJ2-1; D remains unclear. The CDR3 extends over 13 amino acids. Trimming cost V 5 bases and J 2 bases, with 10 bases left between them. Looked up from germline, CDR1 is DFQATT and CDR2 is SNEGSKA (reference sequence). In DNA, the CDR3 is TGCAGTGCTCCTACCAATACCTACAATGAGCAGTTCTTC. This codes for CSAPTNTYNEQFF.

This clonotype was recorded at least ten times. The chain employs TRBV7-2 and TRBJ2-3; D is tentatively TRBD1 or TRBD2 (6 bases each). Looked up from germline, CDR1 is SGHTA and CDR2 is FQGNSA. The CDR3 has 14 residues. V lost 2 bases, J lost 2 bases, and 8 bases lay in between. CDR3: CASSLWGATDTQYF. As DNA, the CDR3 is TGTGCCAGCAGCTTATGGGGGGCCACAGATACGCAGTATTTT.

This clonotype was observed many times. CDR3 in amino acids: CASSEGNSGSETQYF. The CDR3 region has the DNA TGTGCCAGCAGTGAAGGAAATAGCGGGAGTGAGACCCAGTACTTC. The chain is built from TRBV2 and TRBJ2-5, with 9 bases that match TRBD2. The CDR3 spans 15 residues. Trimming cost V 1 base and J 5 bases; bases outside gene matches: 5. The germline V gene encodes CDR1 SNHLY and CDR2 FYNNEI.

This chain uses TRBV20-1 with TRBJ2-3; D gene ambiguous. Trimming shortened V by 2 bases and J by 2 bases, and 14 bases separated the two germline ends. Germline CDR1 is DFQATT and CDR2 is SNEGSKA (reference sequence). The CDR3 runs 15 residues. The chain's CDR3 is CSARYPLLDTDTQYF. The DNA of the CDR3 is TGCAGTGCTAGATACCCCCTACTTGACACAGATACGCAGTATTTT.

This clonotype has a handful of counts. The gene calls are TRBV6-6 and TRBJ2-3, with 7 bases that match TRBD2. This CDR3 is 15 amino acids long. Germline trimming cut 5 bases from V and 2 bases from J; bases unmatched to any gene: 7. CDR1 is MNHNY, CDR2 SVGAGI, per germline (reference sequence). Here the CDR3 reads CASSKRGEVTDTQYF. CDR3 nucleotides: TGTGCCAGCAGTAAACGGGGGGAAGTCACAGATACGCAGTATTTT.

This clonotype was counted ten times or more. The genes are TRBV9 and TRBJ2-1, with 7 bases lining up with TRBD1. Germline V gene sequence: CDR1 SGDLS, CDR2 YYNGEE. The CDR3 sequence is 16 residues long. The trim removed 0 bases at V and 5 bases at J, leaving 8 bases unmatched. CDR3 residues: CASSVDPRGKNNEQFF. CDR3 in DNA: TGTGCCAGCAGCGTAGACCCCAGGGGGAAAAACAATGAGCAGTTCTTC.

This clonotype has only a few counts. The conserved final phenylalanine or tryptophan is absent from the CDR3, which likely points to a read error. It is unclear where the CDR3 begins or ends on the DNA, so no DNA is shown, and the CDR3 is as TCRdb lists it. The V and J genes are TRBV2 and TRBJ2-7; the listed D gene, TRBD2, was not tested against the DNA. CDR1 and CDR2 from the germline V gene are SNHLY and FYNNEI. Termini included, the CDR3 measures 12 amino acids. The CDR3: CASSEDGRTDRP.

This clonotype was observed many times. The chain combines TRBV7-9 with TRBJ2-7; the D gene is possibly TRBD2 (5 bases). Trimming shortened V by 5 bases and J by 6 bases, and 11 bases separated the two germline ends. The CDR3 sequence is 12 residues long. Germline V CDR1 and CDR2: SEHNR, FQNEAQ (reference sequence). The CDR3 here is CASSRGGSEQYF. CDR3 sequence (DNA): TGTGCCAGCAGCCGGGGTGGGTCCGAGCAGTACTTC. The full variable domain, its missing parts supplied by reference TRBV7-9 and TRBJ2-7, is DTGVSQNPRHKITKRGQNVTFRCDPISEHNRLYWYRQTLGQGPEFLTYFQNEAQLEKSRLLSDRFSAERPKGSFSTLEIQRTEQGDSAMYLCASSRGGSEQYFGPGTRLTVT.

This chain joins TRBV6-5 and TRBJ1-1; no reliable D call. Trimming took off 2 bases at V and 1 base at J, with 8 bases between the two ends. Germline V gene data show CDR1 as MNHEY and CDR2 as SVGAGI. The CDR3 totals 14 residues. This chain's CDR3 is CASSYRVENTEAFF. The CDR3 region has the DNA TGTGCCAGCAGTTACCGGGTGGAGAACACTGAAGCTTTCTTT.

This clonotype has just a few counts. The chain recombines TRBV2 with TRBJ1-2; D possibly corresponds to TRBD1 (6 bases). The germline gives CDR1 SNHLY, CDR2 FYNNEI. V was trimmed by 6 bases and J by 4 bases, leaving 15 bases between them. This CDR3 spans 14 amino acids. CDR3 region: CASSRGRGGYGYTF. CDR3 DNA sequence: TGTGCCAGCAGCAGGGGCAGGGGAGGCTATGGCTACACCTTC.

The V gene is TRBV5-1, the J gene TRBJ2-2; tentatively, D is TRBD1 (5 bases). The germline CDR1 and CDR2 sequences are SGHRS and YFSETQ. The CDR3 is 16 amino acids. V dropped 1 base and J dropped 0 bases, with 10 bases sitting between them. The CDR3 DNA is TGCGCCAGCAGCTTGAGCGCAGGGCCGAACACCGGGGAGCTGTTTTTT. Translated: CASSLSAGPNTGELFF.

This clonotype was seen many times. This chain joins TRBV2 and TRBJ1-1; tentatively, D is TRBD1 (6 bases). The CDR3 is 13 amino acids. CDR1 SNHLY and CDR2 FYNNEI come from the germline V gene. V shed 3 bases and J shed 3 bases, with 8 bases lying between them. The CDR3 region is CASSDNRDTEAFF. CDR3 sequence (DNA): TGTGCCAGCAGTGATAACAGGGACACTGAAGCTTTCTTT.

This clonotype appeared a few times. The CDR3 DNA follows: TGTGCCACCAGTGAGACAGGGGTGACCGGGGAGCTGTTTTTT. It encodes CATSETGVTGELFF. The chain joins TRBV24-1 to TRBJ2-2, with 8 nucleotides matching TRBD1. After removal of 4 bases from V and 5 bases from J, the junction contained 2 bases not matched to a gene. CDR1 KGHDR and CDR2 SFDVKD come from the germline V gene. The CDR3 spans 14 residues.

The chain has TRBV20-1 and TRBJ2-5; D gene uncertain. Germline V gene data show CDR1 as DFQATT and CDR2 as SNEGSKA (reference sequence). Trimming shortened V by 0 bases and J by 0 bases, and 5 bases separated the two germline ends. The CDR3 is 13 residues long. Here the CDR3 DNA reads TGCAGTGCTAGAGACCCCTACCAAGAGACCCAGTACTTC. Translation: CSARDPYQETQYF.

This clonotype was counted many times. The V and J genes are TRBV6-2 or TRBV6-3 and TRBJ2-1, with a weak D call TRBD1 (7 bases). CDR1 is MNHEY and CDR2 is SVGEGT in the germline V gene. The CDR3 runs to 16 residues. Trimming shortened V by 6 bases and J by 5 bases, and 20 bases separated the two germline ends. The CDR3 loop reads CASRPHQGGEHNEQFF. The CDR3 DNA follows: TGTGCCAGCAGGCCGCATCAGGGGGGAGAACACAATGAGCAGTTCTTC.

The V gene is TRBV15, the J gene TRBJ2-1; D is unclear. The V and J ends lost 1 base and 4 bases respectively, with 11 bases between them. Germline V gene lookup returns CDR1 LNHNV and CDR2 YYDKDF (reference sequence). The CDR3 spans 15 residues. This CDR3 is CATSRARTPYNEQFF. DNA for the CDR3: TGTGCCACCAGCAGAGCTAGAACACCGTACAATGAGCAGTTCTTC.

Only a few counts were recorded for this clonotype. This chain links TRBV10-3 with TRBJ2-3; a possible D gene is TRBD2 (5 bases). CDR1 and CDR2 from the germline V gene are ENHRY and SYGVKD. CDR3 length: 15 amino acids. V was trimmed by 6 bases and J by 2 bases, leaving 15 bases between them. The CDR3 region has the DNA TGTGCCATCAGGGCCCTGGACTCAATCACAGATACGCAGTATTTT. The encoded protein is CAIRALDSITDTQYF.

This clonotype was seen a few times. The J gene is TRBJ2-7, the V gene TRBV20-1; tentative D call: TRBD1 (8 bases). With 5 bases removed from V and 1 base from J, the gap between germline ends came to 15 bases. Germline CDR1 reads DFQATT; CDR2 reads SNEGSKA (reference sequence). The CDR3 consists of 14 residues. The CDR3 bases are TGCAGTGCTGAACAGGGGGGGAGTTCCTACGAGCAGTACTTC. Encoded protein: CSAEQGGSSYEQYF.

There are many counts of this clonotype. The chain has TRBV18 and TRBJ1-2; D gene ambiguous. V was trimmed by 5 bases and J by 3 bases, leaving 10 bases between them. Germline V gene lookup returns CDR1 KGHSH and CDR2 LQKENI. The CDR3 length is 13 residues. CDR3: CASSTGSDYGYTF. CDR3 nucleotides: TGTGCCAGCTCAACCGGGTCGGACTATGGCTACACCTTC.

The chain recombines TRBV12-3 or TRBV12-4 with TRBJ2-1, with 9 bases matching TRBD2. CDR3 size: 15 residues. V gave up 5 bases and J gave up 5 bases; unmatched junction bases: 7. The CDR3 bases are TGTGCCAGCAGTCGGACTAGCGTCCTTAACAATGAGCAGTTCTTC. It specifies CASSRTSVLNNEQFF.

This sequence joins TRBV6-2 or TRBV6-3 and TRBJ2-5; TRBD1 matches at 10 bases. The CDR3 is 15 residues long. With V trimmed by 8 bases and J by 7 bases, 13 bases remained unmatched. Germline-derived CDR1 and CDR2 are MNHEY and SVGEGT. In DNA form, the CDR3 reads TGTGCCAGCGTTTCGGGACAGGGGCCCCCCATGACCCAGTACTTC. Residues: CASVSGQGPPMTQYF.

This chain links TRBV5-1 with TRBJ2-2; no reliable D call. The CDR3 contains 13 residues. The germline V gene encodes CDR1 SGHRS and CDR2 YFSETQ. The V gene lost 1 base and the J gene lost 4 bases, with 5 bases spanning the gap. The CDR3 spells CASSLSITGELFF. CDR3 bases: TGCGCCAGCAGCTTGTCAATCACCGGGGAGCTGTTTTTT. Full variable domain (remainder filled in from reference TRBV5-1 and TRBJ2-2): KAGVTQTPRYLIKTRGQQVTLSCSPISGHRSVSWYQQTPGQGLQFLFEYFSETQRNKGNFPGRFSGRQFSNSRSEMNVSTLELGDSALYLCASSLSITGELFFGEGSRLTVL.

This chain connects TRBV7-9 to TRBJ2-3; 8 bases are a match to TRBD2. The CDR3 is 19 residues long. Trimming took 6 bases from V and 1 from J; bases not matched to a gene: 18. The germline V gene has CDR1 SEHNR and CDR2 FQNEAQ (reference sequence). As DNA, the CDR3 is TGTGCCAGCAGATCGTTTCCCCCCCGGGGACTAGTTGGCACAGATACGCAGTATTTT. It specifies CASRSFPPRGLVGTDTQYF.

The V and J genes are TRBV29-1 and TRBJ1-2, with D possibly TRBD1 on 5 matching bases. With 5 bases removed from V and 4 bases from J, the gap between germline ends came to 14 bases. CDR3 length: 13 amino acids. Germline CDR1 and CDR2: SQVTM and ANQGSEA. Here the CDR3 reads CSVLIDRGYGYTF. CDR3 DNA: TGCAGCGTTTTAATAGACAGAGGCTATGGCTACACCTTC.

The table lists this clonotype with many counts. The chain couples TRBV6-1 to TRBJ2-2; D is possibly TRBD1 (6 bases). The CDR3 spans 15 residues. CDR1 MNHNS and CDR2 SASEGT come from the germline V gene. V lost 1 base to trimming and J lost 2 bases, with 8 bases between them. The CDR3 DNA reads as TGTGCCAGCAGTGAAGAGGGGACAAACACCGGGGAGCTGTTTTTT. It codes for CASSEEGTNTGELFF.